The source of this TCR beta chain is a study of T cells in Graves' hyperthyroidism and ophthalmopathy. General study points: By a 13 V-J model, ophthalmopathy was set apart from stable hyperthyroidism.

Diagnoses used clinical symptoms, serum thyroxine and TRAb, thyroid ultrasound and orbital computed tomography. Germline V gene lookup returns CDR1 DFQATT and CDR2 SNEGSKA (reference sequence). Trimming took 7 bases from V and 4 from J; bases not matched to a gene: 10. The CDR3 totals 14 residues. A word on this clonotype: Its target is not known.

RNA transcripts served as the template for amplifying TCR beta CDR3 regions. The study used the HTBI primer set for a first-round RT-PCR of the TCR CDR3. TCRdb reprocessed the multiplex PCR reads with MiXCR, giving one entry per CDR3 protein. The sample consists of more than 350,000 distinct CDR3 sequences, more than 14% of them appearing once. The genes are TRBV20-1 and TRBJ2-3, with 8 bases fitting TRBD2. The TCR was taken from a woman aged 25 to 45 with Graves' ophthalmopathy. Sequencing input: blood. The CDR3 is CSEGLGGVPDTQYF. The CDR3 nucleotides are TGCAGTGAGGGACTCGGGGGGGTCCCAGATACGCAGTATTTT.